These T cell receptor beta chains were read from a single sample in a study of blood T cell repertoires in COVID-19. Libraries were prepared by immunoSEQ multiplex PCR; TCRdb keeps only in-frame clonotypes and omits some of them. The sample lists around 240,000 clones, 70% to 90% occurring once. The sequenced sample consisted of peripheral blood. The receptors were sampled from a man aged 35-49 years with acute or convalescent COVID-19. The conserved cysteine and the conserved F or W are not part of the CDR3 here. The order of the fields is CDR3 length, clone size, D gene, V gene, J gene, CDR3 protein. D genes are given only for firm matches. The size of a clone is reported for some rows only, either as once, few or many, or as a class for expanded clones.

13,-,TRBD2,TRBV5-1,TRBJ2-3,ASSLGAGGTDTQY
14,once,TRBD1,TRBV18,TRBJ2-7,ASSPPETGGLGEQY
14,-,-,TRBV12-2,TRBJ1-2,ASRLAPGGGSYGYT
13,-,-,TRBV19,TRBJ1-2,ASSIASRGYYGYT
13,-,TRBD1,TRBV2,TRBJ1-3,ASSRDRDSGNTIY
9,-,-,TRBV7-2,TRBJ2-5,ASSFRETQY
15,-,TRBD1,TRBV4-2,TRBJ2-3,ASSQGYRQGSTDTQY
13,-,-,TRBV28,TRBJ2-3,ASSSRVAGTDTQY
16,-,TRBD2,TRBV3-1/TRBV3-2,TRBJ2-2,ASSLLSSGVPNTGELF
11,-,-,TRBV11-2,TRBJ1-1,ASSLGRGTEAF
12,-,-,TRBV7-9,TRBJ1-1,ASSLGQWGTEAF
13,-,TRBD1,TRBV28,TRBJ2-2,ASSRGRRNTGELF
13,-,-,TRBV21-1,TRBJ1-2,ASTSPAGGDYGYT
12,-,TRBD1,TRBV2,TRBJ2-1,ASHFRGLNNEQF
11,-,-,TRBV5-5,TRBJ1-1,ASSLQSNTEAF
11,-,-,TRBV7-2,TRBJ1-1,ASSLQPQGEAF
11,-,-,TRBV3-1/TRBV3-2,TRBJ1-1,ASSQGQANEAF
13,-,-,TRBV2,TRBJ1-2,ASSETLRRDHGYT
12,-,-,TRBV7-2,TRBJ2-5,ASSLGRSTETQY
12,-,TRBD1,TRBV5-1,TRBJ2-7,ASSLNGQGYEQY
12,-,TRBD1,TRBV5-4,TRBJ2-7,ASSLQGVSHEQY
13,-,TRBD2,TRBV5-1,TRBJ2-3,ASSLELASTHTQY
11,-,-,TRBV7-9,TRBJ1-3,ASSSGSSYTIY
11,-,-,TRBV19,TRBJ1-5,ASSIDRDQPQH
13,-,-,TRBV20-1,TRBJ1-1,SASEGRGLATEAF
9,-,TRBD1,TRBV20-1,TRBJ2-7,SAVYRGKQY
12,-,TRBD1,TRBV6-5,TRBJ1-5,ASNGQGGNQPQH
11,few,-,TRBV30,TRBJ1-2,AWMEGSGNRYT
13,-,-,TRBV6-2/TRBV6-3,TRBJ2-1,ASSPRGSWVDEQF